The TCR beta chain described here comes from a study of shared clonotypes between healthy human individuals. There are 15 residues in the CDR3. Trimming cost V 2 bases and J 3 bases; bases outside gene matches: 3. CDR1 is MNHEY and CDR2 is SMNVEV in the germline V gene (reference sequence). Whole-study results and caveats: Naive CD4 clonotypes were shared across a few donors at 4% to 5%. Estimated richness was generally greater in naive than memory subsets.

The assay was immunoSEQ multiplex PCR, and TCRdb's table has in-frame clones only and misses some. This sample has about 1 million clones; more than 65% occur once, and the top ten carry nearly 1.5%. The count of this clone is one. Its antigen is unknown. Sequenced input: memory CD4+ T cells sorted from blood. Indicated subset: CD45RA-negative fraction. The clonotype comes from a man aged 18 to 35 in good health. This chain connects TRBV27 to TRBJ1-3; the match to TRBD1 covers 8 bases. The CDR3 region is CASSLNRGFGNTIYF. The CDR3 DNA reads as TGTGCCAGCAGTTTAAACAGGGGGTTTGGAAACACCATATATTTT.